The clone carrying this T cell receptor (beta chain) was found a few times. These data are taken from a study of response to subunit inactivated influenza vaccine. MiXCR was run by TCRdb on the RT-PCR reads, yielding one entry per CDR3 protein. The sample has roughly 500,000 distinct CDR3 sequences; under 30% are singletons. V was trimmed by 8 bases and J by 5 bases, leaving 13 bases between them. The length of the CDR3 is 13 residues. Germline V CDR1 and CDR2: MDHEN, SYDVKM. This sample also belongs to another study, concerning T cells expressing NK-cell markers. That report adds: For TCR beta, cDNA was produced by 5'RACE template switching with UMIs. It was from sorted CD3+CD56+NKG2C+, CD3+CD56+NKG2C- and CD3+CD56-NKG2C+ T cells that TCR beta repertoires came.

Here the sequenced sample was CD4+ T cells sorted from PBMCs, taken 12 days after vaccination. The V and J genes are TRBV28 and TRBJ2-1; a weak D match, TRBD2 (5 bases). This clonotype originated in a man aged 45-65 years who received an inactivated influenza vaccine. The CDR3 DNA follows: TGTGCCAGCCTGGGGAGAGGACACAATGAGCAGTTCTTC. It specifies CASLGRGHNEQFF.